Reported below is one T cell receptor (beta chain). Its antigen specificity is not known. No quality values exist for individual bases; no much larger clone is one base distant. TCRbeta CDR3 regions were amplified from genomic DNA by means of the immunoSEQ Assay, a bias-controlled multiplex PCR. Processing in the source paper ran as follows. The number of nucleated cells in each sample was estimated by amplification of reference gene primers within the assay. To quantify the absolute abundance of each unique TCRbeta CDR3 rearrangement, sequence reads were collapsed and filtered. For each sample, productive Simpson clonality was calculated as the square root of Simpson's diversity index across productive rearrangements. TCRdb obtained this table from immuneACCESS and retained in-frame rearrangements with V and J assigned. These tables miss some clones; where compared with another copy, unresolved V genes account for less than half of the shortfall, and the remainder is unexplained. V and J calls and clone size are copied from that table; D and trimming were computed from the DNA. For this sample there are 270,000 or so clones; 70% to 90% appear just once. Around 3% of the sample goes to the ten largest clones.

These data are taken from a study of blood T cell repertoires in COVID-19 (TCRdb year 2020). A note on the overall study: The collaborator samples originated in the United States, Italy and Spain and spanned the acute and convalescent phases of COVID-19. Where available, HLA class I and class II types were taken from metadata supplied by the sample provider and were not determined by assay-based typing. Samples were obtained from the ongoing ImmuneRACE study (first 160 participants) and from 1,000 to 1,500 subjects provided by 6 global collaborators. A freely available public database, intended as a resource for researchers studying the immune response to SARS-CoV-2, is where the repertoires were released. The prospective study material was composed of cDNA or gDNA derived from T cells, B-cell-depleted T cells, or PBMCs. Deeply sampled blood TCRbeta repertoires from subjects exposed to, actively infected with, or recovered from COVID-19 were included in the dataset. Sample metadata almost always included a de-identified subject ID, COVID-19 status, age in years and sex. What the study reported, not specific to this receptor: The quantity of clinical and demographic metadata differed by source and by participant and was supplied without curation.

From its cysteine to its phenylalanine, the CDR3 spans 12 amino acids. The retained sequence is limited to the CDR3, 36 bases, with the frame set at the first base. For CDR1 and CDR2, the germline V gene lists MGHDK and SYGVNS. V is shortened by 7 bases, J by 4 bases, and the region joining them spans 7 bases. Each collaborating institution followed its own protocols to collect whole blood in K2EDTA tubes. For TCRbeta analysis, collaborator samples were shipped as frozen whole blood, as isolated PBMCs, or as DNA extracted from either sample type. The chain is assembled from TRBV25-1 and TRBJ2-2, with no reliable assignment of the D segment. Material for sequencing was peripheral blood. The clonotype was recovered from a woman aged 25 to 39 with active or convalescent COVID-19. The CDR3 reads as follows: CASKAPTGELFF. The sequence in DNA is TGTGCCAGCAAAGCCCCCACCGGGGAGCTGTTTTTT.